The 26 T cell receptor beta chains below were found in one sample sequenced in a study of blood T cell repertoires in COVID-19. Profiling relied on immunoSEQ multiplex PCR, and the TCRdb table lists in-frame clones only, not all of them. This sample has roughly 120,000 clones, with over 75% found just once. The source material was peripheral blood. Source of these receptors: a human donor with active COVID-19. The donor label of this sample is uncertain.

There are a few counts of this clone. The chain is built from TRBV9 and TRBJ2-2, with D possibly being TRBD2 (5 bases). V was cut by 0 bases and J by 4 bases, with 10 bases left in between. The CDR3 runs 15 residues. Germline assignment: CDR1 SGDLS and CDR2 YYNGEE. The CDR3 reads CASSVDSRGTGELFF. The CDR3 nucleotides read TGTGCCAGCAGCGTAGATAGTCGGGGCACCGGGGAGCTGTTTTTT.

This chain joins TRBV28 and TRBJ1-5; D is unclear. V lost 6 bases to trimming and J lost 5 bases, with 14 bases between them. Germline CDR1 MDHEN, CDR2 SYDVKM. The CDR3 totals 14 residues. CDR3: CASSLSGFYQPQHF. The CDR3 nucleotides are TGTGCCAGCAGCCTGTCCGGGTTCTATCAGCCCCAGCATTTT.

This sequence joins TRBV28 and TRBJ1-3; possible D gene TRBD1, 6 bases. The ends were cut back, 4 bases at V and 1 base at J, with 8 bases in the middle. CDR1 is MDHEN and CDR2 is SYDVKM in the germline V gene. The CDR3 loop spans 14 amino acids. The CDR3 region has the DNA TGTGCCAGCAGTTCCAGGGGATCTGGAAACACCATATATTTT. This codes for CASSSRGSGNTIYF.

The CDR3 protein is CASSLLSLQETQYF. Written as DNA, the CDR3 is TGCGCCAGCAGCTTGCTTTCCCTACAAGAGACCCAGTACTTC. The chain is built from TRBV5-1 and TRBJ2-5; D call uncertain. The CDR3 is made up of 14 amino acids. Trimming took off 1 base at V and 2 bases at J, with 9 bases between the two ends. The germline V gene has CDR1 SGHRS and CDR2 YFSETQ. Together with reference TRBV5-1 and TRBJ2-5, the CDR3 gives the full variable domain: KAGVTQTPRYLIKTRGQQVTLSCSPISGHRSVSWYQQTPGQGLQFLFEYFSETQRNKGNFPGRFSGRQFSNSRSEMNVSTLELGDSALYLCASSLLSLQETQYFGPGTRLLVL.

There are a few counts of this clone. This chain uses TRBV5-5 with TRBJ1-2; TRBD1 might be the D (5 bases). V lost 2 bases and J lost 8, with 13 bases in between. Germline assignment: CDR1 SGHKS and CDR2 YYEKEE (reference sequence). This CDR3 has 13 residues. CDR3 bases: TGTGCCAGCAGCTTCGAAGGGGCCCGGGGCTACACCTTC. It yields the protein CASSFEGARGYTF.

The chain couples TRBV15 to TRBJ2-5; maybe TRBD1 (5 bases). The CDR3 extends over 15 amino acids. V lost 5 bases, J lost 4 bases, and 17 bases lay in between. The germline V gene encodes CDR1 LNHNV and CDR2 YYDKDF (reference sequence). CDR3 DNA: TGTGCCACCAGCCTCTCTCGGTCCCAGGGAGAGACCCAGTACTTC. Translation: CATSLSRSQGETQYF.

The V call is TRBV10-3, the J call TRBJ1-5; D possibly corresponds to TRBD1 (6 bases). The CDR3 runs 13 residues. The V gene's germline CDR1 is ENHRY and CDR2 SYGVKD. V was pared by 5 bases and J by 1 base, with 6 bases between. The CDR3 region has the DNA TGTGCCATCAGTCAGGGGAGCAATCAGCCCCAGCATTTT. This sequence encodes CAISQGSNQPQHF.

This chain links TRBV10-2 with TRBJ2-2; 12 bases are shared with TRBD2. This CDR3 has 16 residues. Per germline, CDR1 WSHSY and CDR2 SAAADI. V shed 6 bases, J shed 5 bases, and the junction held 7 bases outside the gene matches. CDR3 nucleotide sequence: TGCGCCAGCAGCCGGAAGCTAGCGGGGGGGACCGGGGAGCTGTTTTTT. It yields the protein CASSRKLAGGTGELFF.

This clone was found once. Other DNA sequences in this specimen translate into the identical CDR3. This rearrangement joins TRBV19 to TRBJ1-2, with 10 bases lining up with TRBD1. CDR1 and CDR2 from the germline V gene are LNHDA and SQIVND (reference sequence). V was pared by 8 bases and J by 4 bases, with 1 base of the junction left unmatched. The CDR3 is made up of 12 amino acids. CDR3 nucleotide sequence: TGTGCCAGTGGGGACAGGGGCTATGGCTACACCTTC. This gives the protein CASGDRGYGYTF.

The chain combines TRBV6-5 with TRBJ2-5, with 8 bases matching TRBD2. The CDR3 loop spans 15 amino acids. V shed 7 bases and J 1 base; nucleotides not matched to a gene: 8. CDR1 is MNHEY and CDR2 is SVGAGI in the germline V gene. The CDR3 region is CASTKAGGGQETQYF. CDR3 in DNA: TGTGCCAGCACCAAAGCCGGGGGGGGCCAAGAGACCCAGTACTTC.

The chain carries TRBV4-2 and TRBJ2-7, with 9 bases fitting TRBD1. Germline V gives CDR1 LGHNA, CDR2 YNFKEQ. After removal of 4 bases from V and 1 base from J, the junction contained 8 bases not matched to a gene. The CDR3 runs 16 residues. CDR3 residues: CASSRDTGGASYEQYF. The CDR3, as DNA: TGTGCCAGCAGCCGAGACACAGGGGGCGCTTCCTACGAGCAGTACTTC.

In the case of this clone: The sample has other DNA sequences that encode this CDR3 too. This chain joins TRBV11-2 and TRBJ1-5; D perhaps matches TRBD1 (6 bases). V shed 2 bases and J shed 7 bases, with 9 bases lying between them. CDR1 and CDR2 from the germline V gene are SGHAT and FQNNGV. CDR3 length: 13 amino acids. The CDR3 bases are TGTGCCAGCAGCTTACAGGGGAACCAGCCCCAGCATTTT. Its protein is CASSLQGNQPQHF.

V is TRBV4-1 and J is TRBJ2-1; tentatively, D is TRBD2 (7 bases). Trimming pared 2 bases from V and 14 bases from J, leaving 16 bases between. The CDR3 has 13 residues. Per germline, CDR1 MGHRA and CDR2 YSYEKL. The CDR3: CASSQMTGGLKFF. CDR3 DNA: TGCGCCAGCAGCCAAATGACGGGGGGCCTGAAGTTCTTC.

The rearrangement joins TRBV10-1 to TRBJ1-2; 8 bases are shared with TRBD1. V was pared by 2 bases and J by 0 bases, with 5 bases of the junction left unmatched. This CDR3 is built from 16 residues. Germline-derived CDR1 and CDR2 are WNHNN and SYGVQD (reference sequence). The CDR3 sequence: CASSENRGRPNYGYTF. The CDR3 DNA reads as TGCGCCAGCAGTGAGAACAGGGGGAGACCTAACTATGGCTACACCTTC.

V is TRBV4-3 and J is TRBJ2-2, with 9 bases identical to TRBD2. J gave up 4 bases and V 1 base, and 4 bases lay outside the gene matches. The CDR3 sequence is 16 residues long. Germline values: CDR1 LGHNA, CDR2 YSLEER. DNA of the CDR3: TGCGCCAGCAGCCAAGGTATTAGCGGGAGCACCGGGGAGCTGTTTTTT. It specifies CASSQGISGSTGELFF.

V gene TRBV5-1 combines with J gene TRBJ2-7, with TRBD2 matching over 15 bases. The CDR3 contains 16 residues. The V gene's germline CDR1 is SGHRS and CDR2 YFSETQ. V lost 3 bases to trimming and J lost 5 bases; unmatched junction nucleotides: 6. The CDR3 DNA is TGCGCCAGCAGCTCAGGACTAGCGGGGGGGCAAGACGAGCAGTACTTC. Its translation is CASSSGLAGGQDEQYF.

The chain combines TRBV11-2 with TRBJ2-4; the D gene is possibly TRBD2 (6 bases). Per germline, CDR1 SGHAT and CDR2 FQNNGV. V was clipped by 1 base and J by 0 bases, with 10 bases between them. This CDR3 region has 16 residues. CDR3 nucleotide sequence: TGTGCCAGCAGCTTAGCGGGGGTTATAGCCAAAAACATTCAGTACTTC. It translates to CASSLAGVIAKNIQYF.

The rearrangement links TRBV29-1 to TRBJ1-2, with 9 nucleotides matching TRBD1. The V and J ends lost 3 bases and 3 bases, in that order; junction bases with no gene match: 5. Germline V CDR1 and CDR2: SQVTM, ANQGSEA. The CDR3 has 14 amino acids. The CDR3 is CSVEGTGFYYGYTF. CDR3 DNA sequence: TGCAGCGTTGAGGGGACAGGGTTCTACTATGGCTACACCTTC.

The V call is TRBV5-1, the J call TRBJ2-1; TRBD2 aligns across 7 bases. This CDR3 is built from 18 residues. With V trimmed by 0 bases and J by 2 bases, 11 bases remained unmatched. Per germline, CDR1 SGHRS and CDR2 YFSETQ. In DNA, the CDR3 is TGCGCCAGCAGCTTGGCCTTTAGGTCAGCGGGGACCTACAATGAGCAGTTCTTC. This encodes CASSLAFRSAGTYNEQFF.

The chain links TRBV18 to TRBJ1-2, with TRBD1 matching 9 bases. V shed 4 bases, J shed 2 bases, and the junction held 8 bases outside the gene matches. This CDR3 region has 16 residues. The germline V gene encodes CDR1 KGHSH and CDR2 LQKENI. In nucleotides, the CDR3 is TGTGCCAGCTCACTGTCAACGGGACAGGGAAACTATGGCTACACCTTC. Protein product: CASSLSTGQGNYGYTF.

V is TRBV7-2 and J is TRBJ2-7; the match to TRBD1 covers 9 bases. V shed 4 bases and J 2 bases; nucleotides not matched to a gene: 3. In germline, CDR1 is SGHTA, CDR2 FQGNSA. The CDR3 loop spans 14 amino acids. CDR3 residues: CASSSRTGAYEQYF. The CDR3 nucleotides read TGTGCCAGCAGCTCCCGGACAGGGGCCTACGAGCAGTACTTC.

This clone came up once. V is TRBV9 and J is TRBJ2-1, with D hard to call. Trimming removed 0 bases from V and 8 bases from J, with 9 bases in between. There are 13 residues in the CDR3. Germline V lookup: CDR1 SGDLS, CDR2 YYNGEE. The CDR3 sequence: CASSVDTSHEQFF. The CDR3 DNA reads as TGTGCCAGCAGCGTAGACACCTCTCATGAGCAGTTCTTC.

This chain connects TRBV28 to TRBJ2-2; TRBD1 matches 7 bases. Germline loops: CDR1 MDHEN, CDR2 SYDVKM. This CDR3 has 14 residues. J lost 7 bases, V lost 3 bases, and 5 bases had no gene match. The DNA for the CDR3 is TGTGCCAGCAGTTTCGGACAGGCGGTCGGGGAGCTGTTTTTT. This sequence encodes CASSFGQAVGELFF. The whole variable domain, filled in from reference TRBV28 and TRBJ2-2, reads DVKVTQSSRYLVKRTGEKVFLECVQDMDHENMFWYRQDPGLGLRLIYFSYDVKMKEKGDIPEGYSVSREKKERFSLILESASTNQTSMYLCASSFGQAVGELFFGEGSRLTVL.

The CDR3 region has the DNA TGTGCCATCAGTGGACAGGGGTACAATGAGCAGTTCTTC. This sequence encodes CAISGQGYNEQFF. The chain employs TRBV10-3 and TRBJ2-1; TRBD1 agrees at 8 bases. J was trimmed by 4 bases and V by 4 bases; bases with no gene match: 0. Germline values: CDR1 ENHRY, CDR2 SYGVKD. The CDR3 covers 13 residues.

V and J are TRBV5-5 and TRBJ1-4; TRBD1 might be the D (6 bases). The CDR3 is 14 amino acids. Between the trimmed V and J ends, which lost 1 base and 7 bases, there was a span of 11 bases. Germline V gene sequence: CDR1 SGHKS, CDR2 YYEKEE (reference sequence). This CDR3 reads CASSLLGTSEKLFF. Written as DNA, the CDR3 is TGTGCCAGCAGCTTGTTGGGGACATCTGAAAAACTGTTTTTT.

This clone was seen a single time. The J gene is TRBJ2-6, the V gene TRBV19, with TRBD1 as a possible D gene (6 bases). The germline gives CDR1 LNHDA, CDR2 SQIVND (reference sequence). Trimming took 5 bases from V and 0 from J, leaving 8 bases between them. The CDR3 is 15 residues long. The CDR3 sequence: CASSAQGSGANVLTF. CDR3 DNA sequence: TGTGCCAGTAGTGCACAGGGCTCTGGGGCCAACGTCCTGACTTTC.